This T cell receptor (beta chain) was documented in a study of cytomegalovirus exposure and HLA in healthy donors. This clone appeared a few times. Amplification used 60 Vbeta primers and 13 Jbeta primers. Libraries were prepared by immunoSEQ multiplex PCR; TCRdb keeps only in-frame clonotypes and omits some of them. The top ten clones hold roughly 0.89% of a sample with some 110,000 clones, approximately 16% of them seen once. Sequenced sample: PBMCs. The TCR comes from a female donor in good health and CMV-seronegative.

This CDR3 is CASSLSSGVRYEQYF. The CDR3 DNA reads as TGTGCCAGCAGTTTATCTTCAGGGGTTCGCTACGAGCAGTACTTC. The chain employs TRBV28 and TRBJ2-7, with D tentatively TRBD1 (6 bases). The CDR3 loop spans 15 amino acids. Germline V CDR1 and CDR2: MDHEN, SYDVKM. V shed 1 base and J shed 3 bases, with 13 bases lying between them.